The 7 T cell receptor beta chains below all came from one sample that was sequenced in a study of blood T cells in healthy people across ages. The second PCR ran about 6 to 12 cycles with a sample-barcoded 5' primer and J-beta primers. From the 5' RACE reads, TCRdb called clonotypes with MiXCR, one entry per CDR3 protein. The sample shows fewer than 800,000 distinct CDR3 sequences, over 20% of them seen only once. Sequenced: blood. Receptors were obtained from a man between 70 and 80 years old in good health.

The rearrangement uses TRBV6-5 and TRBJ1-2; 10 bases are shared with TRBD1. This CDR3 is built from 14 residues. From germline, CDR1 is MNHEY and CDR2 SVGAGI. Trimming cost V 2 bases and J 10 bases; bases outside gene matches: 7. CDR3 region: CASSYTSGTGAYTF. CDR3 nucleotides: TGTGCCAGCAGTTACACCTCCGGGACAGGGGCCTACACCTTC.

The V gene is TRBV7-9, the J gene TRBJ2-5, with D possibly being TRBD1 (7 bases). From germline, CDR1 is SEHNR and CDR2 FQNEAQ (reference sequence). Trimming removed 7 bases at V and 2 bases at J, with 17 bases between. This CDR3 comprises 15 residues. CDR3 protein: CASIKDRTTQETQYF. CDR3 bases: TGTGCCAGCATCAAGGACAGGACTACGCAAGAGACCCAGTACTTC. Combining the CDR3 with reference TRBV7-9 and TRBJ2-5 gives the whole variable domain DTGVSQNPRHKITKRGQNVTFRCDPISEHNRLYWYRQTLGQGPEFLTYFQNEAQLEKSRLLSDRFSAERPKGSFSTLEIQRTEQGDSAMYLCASIKDRTTQETQYFGPGTRLLVL.

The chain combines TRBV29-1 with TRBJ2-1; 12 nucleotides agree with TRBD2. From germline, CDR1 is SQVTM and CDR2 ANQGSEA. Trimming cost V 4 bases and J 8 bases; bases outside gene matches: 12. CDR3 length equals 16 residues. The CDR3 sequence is CSVAGLAGIVHHEQFF. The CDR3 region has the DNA TGCAGCGTTGCCGGACTAGCGGGAATCGTTCATCATGAGCAGTTCTTC.

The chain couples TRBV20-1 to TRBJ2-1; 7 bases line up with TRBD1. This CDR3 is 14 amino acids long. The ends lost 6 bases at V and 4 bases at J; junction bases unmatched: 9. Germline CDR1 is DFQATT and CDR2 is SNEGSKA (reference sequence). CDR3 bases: TGCAGTGCACAGACAGGGACCAATTACAATGAGCAGTTCTTC. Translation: CSAQTGTNYNEQFF.

CDR3 bases: TGTGCCAGCAGGGACAACGGGGAGACCCAGTACTTC. It codes for CASRDNGETQYF. The genes are TRBV6-6 and TRBJ2-1; the D gene is possibly TRBD1 (5 bases). The better agreement between TRBJ2-5 and the DNA end casts doubt on the J call. The CDR3 covers 12 residues. The germline V gene encodes CDR1 MNHNY and CDR2 SVGAGI (reference sequence).

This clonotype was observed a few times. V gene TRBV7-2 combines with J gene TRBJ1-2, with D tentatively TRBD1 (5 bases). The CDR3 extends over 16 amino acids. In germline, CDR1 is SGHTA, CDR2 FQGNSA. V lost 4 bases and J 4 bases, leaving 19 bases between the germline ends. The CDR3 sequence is CASSSGPGRPRYGYTF. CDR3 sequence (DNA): TGTGCCAGCAGCTCAGGACCGGGACGCCCACGCTATGGCTACACCTTC.

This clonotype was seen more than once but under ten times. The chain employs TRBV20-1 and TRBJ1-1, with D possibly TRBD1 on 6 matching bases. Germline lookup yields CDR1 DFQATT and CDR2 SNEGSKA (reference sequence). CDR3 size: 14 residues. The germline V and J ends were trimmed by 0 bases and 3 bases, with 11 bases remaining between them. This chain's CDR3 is CSARDRQAYTEAFF. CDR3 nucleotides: TGCAGTGCTAGAGATCGACAGGCGTACACTGAAGCTTTCTTT.